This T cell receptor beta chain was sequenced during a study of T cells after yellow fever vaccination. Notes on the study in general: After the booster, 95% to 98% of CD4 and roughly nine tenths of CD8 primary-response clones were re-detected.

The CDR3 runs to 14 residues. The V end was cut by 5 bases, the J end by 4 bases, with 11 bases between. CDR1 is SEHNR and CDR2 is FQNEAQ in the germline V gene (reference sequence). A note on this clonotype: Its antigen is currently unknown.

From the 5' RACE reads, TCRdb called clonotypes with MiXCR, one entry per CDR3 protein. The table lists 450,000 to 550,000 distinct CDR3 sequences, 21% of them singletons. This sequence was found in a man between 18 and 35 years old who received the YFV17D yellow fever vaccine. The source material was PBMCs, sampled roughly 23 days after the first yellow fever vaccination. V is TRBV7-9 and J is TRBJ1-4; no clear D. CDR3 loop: CASSRTEHNEKLFF. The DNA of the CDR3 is TGTGCCAGCAGCCGCACAGAGCATAATGAAAAACTGTTTTTT.